These 21 T cell receptor beta chains were sequenced from one sample in a study of human T cells and chemical hapten exposure. TCRdb re-called the RACE reads with MiXCR, one entry per CDR3 protein. Of tens of thousands of distinct CDR3 sequences detected, around 5.9% appear once; the ten largest clones hold 13%. As for time point: healthy volunteer bleed at 6 weeks. Blood, whole and unfractionated, served as the source for total RNA extraction. The sample taken for sequencing was whole blood. The receptors were gathered from a human donor in good health. Some clones in this sample may be carry-over from other donors' samples.

The sample holds a few counts of this clonotype. V usage is TRBV30 and J usage is TRBJ1-1; 9 bases are shared with TRBD1. The CDR3 loop spans 17 amino acids. J lost 4 bases, V lost 3 bases, and 15 bases had no gene match. Germline lookup yields CDR1 GTSNPN and CDR2 SVGIG (reference sequence). The CDR3 coding sequence is TGTGCCTGGAGGCATATGGGACAGGGTTTGGGGAGCACTGAAGCTTTCTTT. This codes for CAWRHMGQGLGSTEAFF.

This clonotype came up a few times. The CDR3 region has the DNA TGTGCCACCAGCAGAGAAAAGGGGGCAAACACTGAAGCTTTCTTT. This encodes CATSREKGANTEAFF. This sequence joins TRBV15 and TRBJ1-1; 7 positions agree with TRBD1. V was clipped by 0 bases and J by 2 bases; unmatched bases: 3. CDR1 and CDR2 from the germline V gene are LNHNV and YYDKDF (reference sequence). This CDR3 spans 15 amino acids. The variable domain in full, with the rest retrieved from reference TRBV15 and TRBJ1-1, is DAMVIQNPRYQVTQFGKPVTLSCSQTLNHNVMYWYQQKSSQAPKLLFHYYDKDFNNEADTPDNFQSRRPNTSFCFLDIRSPGLGDTAMYLCATSREKGANTEAFFGQGTRLTVV.

The table lists this clonotype with many counts. The rearrangement joins TRBV30 to TRBJ1-1; no clear D. Trimming pared 5 bases from V and 0 bases from J, leaving 10 bases between. The CDR3 sequence is 13 residues long. The germline CDR1 and CDR2 sequences are GTSNPN and SVGIG (reference sequence). The CDR3 loop reads CAWEGVMNTEAFF. The DNA of the CDR3 is TGTGCCTGGGAAGGAGTTATGAACACTGAAGCTTTCTTT.

A remark on this clonotype: This could be a read error, since a much larger clone is one nucleotide away. The gene calls are TRBV7-9 and TRBJ2-3; no firm D call. Trimming left V 6 bases short and J 4 bases short, with 17 bases between. Germline CDR1 is SEHNR and CDR2 is FQNEAQ (reference sequence). There are 15 residues in the CDR3. Here the CDR3 reads CASSPGVGSADTQYF. CDR3 in DNA: TGTGCCAGCAGTCCAGGAGTGGGCAGCGCAGATACGCAGTATTTT.

This clonotype was seen a handful of times. The CDR3: CASSFGSGYTDTQYF. The CDR3 DNA follows: TGTGCCAGCAGTTTTGGTAGCGGGTACACAGATACGCAGTATTTT. This chain connects TRBV28 to TRBJ2-3, with TRBD2 identical over 7 bases. The CDR3 sequence is 15 residues long. V gave up 3 bases and J gave up 2 bases; unmatched junction bases: 5. The germline CDR1 and CDR2 sequences are MDHEN and SYDVKM.

Many counts were recorded for this clonotype. This sequence joins TRBV12-3 or TRBV12-4 and TRBJ1-1; no reliable D call. The CDR3 extends over 13 amino acids. The V end lost 4 bases, the J end lost 2 bases, and 8 bases lay between the germline ends. CDR3 protein: CASSSHDNTEAFF. In DNA form, the CDR3 reads TGTGCCAGCAGTTCCCACGATAACACTGAAGCTTTCTTT.

This clonotype was seen ten or more times. The chain joins TRBV19 to TRBJ2-7; 7 nucleotides align to TRBD1. Germline V CDR1 and CDR2: LNHDA, SQIVND (reference sequence). The CDR3 spans 14 residues. With V trimmed by 5 bases and J by 1 base, 5 bases remained unmatched. Here the CDR3 reads CASSVGRGSYEQYF. The DNA of the CDR3 is TGTGCCAGTAGTGTTGGCAGGGGGTCCTACGAGCAGTACTTC.

In this sample, this clonotype turned up many times. This chain links TRBV5-1 with TRBJ2-1; D is perhaps TRBD2 (6 bases). Looked up from germline, CDR1 is SGHRS and CDR2 is YFSETQ. CDR3 size: 14 residues. V was shortened by 7 bases and J by 2 bases, with 13 bases between the two germline ends. The CDR3 loop is CASGSGTPYNEQFF. The CDR3 region has the DNA TGCGCCAGCGGATCCGGGACTCCCTACAATGAGCAGTTCTTC.

The chain links TRBV20-1 to TRBJ2-1, with a possible D match to TRBD1 (6 bases). Germline V lookup: CDR1 DFQATT, CDR2 SNEGSKA (reference sequence). The CDR3 is 16 amino acids. V was trimmed by 7 bases and J by 7 bases, leaving 26 bases between them. CDR3 bases: TGCAGTGGCACCCACACAACTCAGGGGTCGGGGAATGAGCAGTTCTTC. Its protein product is CSGTHTTQGSGNEQFF.

This clonotype was seen only a few times. This sequence joins TRBV7-6 and TRBJ2-7, with TRBD1 matching 7 bases. V lost 3 bases to trimming and J lost 2 bases; unmatched junction nucleotides: 7. The length of the CDR3 is 15 residues. The V gene's germline CDR1 is SGHVS and CDR2 FNYEAQ. This CDR3 reads CASSFKQGSPYEQYF. The CDR3 bases are TGTGCCAGCAGCTTTAAACAGGGGAGCCCCTACGAGCAGTACTTC.

The rearrangement links TRBV29-1 to TRBJ1-2, with D uncertain. Trimming removed 5 bases from V and 7 bases from J, with 14 bases in between. Germline CDR1 SQVTM, CDR2 ANQGSEA. The CDR3 totals 12 residues. The CDR3 here is CSVRTGRGGYTF. CDR3 DNA: TGCAGCGTTAGGACTGGGCGGGGTGGCTACACCTTC.

This clonotype occurred many times. The V call is TRBV28, the J call TRBJ2-7; 11 nucleotides line up with TRBD2. With V trimmed by 3 bases and J by 2 bases, 6 bases remained unmatched. The CDR3 has 16 amino acids. Germline CDR1 reads MDHEN; CDR2 reads SYDVKM. The CDR3 reads CASSFLSGRGPYEQYF. CDR3 bases: TGTGCCAGCAGTTTTCTTAGCGGGAGGGGCCCCTACGAGCAGTACTTC.

As for this clonotype: Since a much larger clone is just one base distant, this may be a read error. V and J are TRBV7-2 and TRBJ2-1, with 7 bases lining up with TRBD2. The CDR3 is 15 residues long. Germline CDR1 is SGHTA and CDR2 is FQGNSA. Losses at the gene ends were 2 bases for V and 6 bases for J; bases not matched to a gene: 7. Here the CDR3 reads CASSLSLAEINEQFF. The DNA for the CDR3 is TGTGCCAGCAGCTTATCCCTAGCGGAGATCAATGAGCAGTTCTTC.

In its sample, this clonotype was seen many times. The chain has TRBV29-1 and TRBJ1-5; D perhaps matches TRBD1 (5 bases). V was cut by 5 bases and J by 2 bases, with 10 bases left in between. The germline V gene encodes CDR1 SQVTM and CDR2 ANQGSEA. This CDR3 spans 13 amino acids. CDR3 protein: CSVQVGGNQPQHF. The DNA of the CDR3 is TGCAGCGTTCAAGTGGGGGGCAATCAGCCCCAGCATTTT.

The chain couples TRBV5-6 to TRBJ1-1, with a tentative D call TRBD1 (5 bases). The CDR3 contains 17 residues. Germline CDR1 is SGHDT and CDR2 is YYEEEE. V lost 4 bases and J lost 1, with 20 bases in between. The CDR3 DNA sequence: TGTGCCAGCAGCCCAGCGACAGCTTATCGAGGGAACACTGAAGCTTTCTTT. Translation gives CASSPATAYRGNTEAFF.

This clonotype has only one observation. The chain joins TRBV29-1 to TRBJ2-3; D gene unclear. CDR1 is SQVTM, CDR2 ANQGSEA, per germline. The CDR3 contains 10 residues. CDR3 sequence reads: CGAMVDTQYF. The CDR3 DNA reads as TGCGGCGCCATGGTGGATACGCAGTATTTT.

This clonotype was seen many times. The genes are TRBV6-1 and TRBJ2-7, with D tentatively TRBD2 (5 bases). CDR1 is MNHNS, CDR2 SASEGT, per germline. V lost 6 bases, J lost 3 bases, and 12 bases lay in between. The length of the CDR3 is 13 residues. The CDR3 nucleotides read TGTGCCAGCAGCCCGGGATGGGGCTACGAGCAGTACTTC. This codes for CASSPGWGYEQYF.

This chain connects TRBV20-1 to TRBJ2-1, with D hard to call. V lost 3 bases and J 5 bases, leaving 17 bases between the germline ends. The CDR3 sequence is 15 residues long. CDR1 and CDR2 from the germline V gene are DFQATT and SNEGSKA (reference sequence). This CDR3 is CSASGEADPDNEQFF. The CDR3 DNA reads as TGCAGTGCTAGTGGTGAGGCGGACCCAGACAATGAGCAGTTCTTC.

This chain connects TRBV5-1 to TRBJ1-4, with TRBD1 identical over 8 bases. V shed 2 bases and J 7 bases; nucleotides not matched to a gene: 1. The germline V gene has CDR1 SGHRS and CDR2 YFSETQ. The CDR3 loop spans 13 amino acids. As DNA, the CDR3 is TGCGCCAGCAGCTTTGGGACAGGTGAAAAACTGTTTTTT. It is translated as CASSFGTGEKLFF.

The sample holds many counts of this clonotype. The chain recombines TRBV27 with TRBJ1-5, with a weak D call TRBD1 (5 bases). CDR1 is MNHEY, CDR2 SMNVEV, per germline (reference sequence). The V end lost 3 bases, the J end lost 3 bases, and 9 bases lay between the germline ends. There are 14 residues in the CDR3. The CDR3 nucleotides read TGTGCCAGCAGTTTCGGGGCAGACAATCAGCCCCAGCATTTT. Translation gives CASSFGADNQPQHF.

This clonotype showed up many times. The chain carries TRBV10-3 and TRBJ1-2; the D gene is possibly TRBD1 (5 bases). The CDR3 consists of 15 residues. Per the germline V gene, CDR1 is ENHRY and CDR2 is SYGVKD. V was trimmed by 6 bases and J by 7 bases, leaving 21 bases between them. CDR3 amino acids: CAISPRTGTRGGYTF. The DNA of the CDR3 is TGTGCCATCAGCCCCAGAACCGGGACTAGGGGTGGCTACACCTTC.